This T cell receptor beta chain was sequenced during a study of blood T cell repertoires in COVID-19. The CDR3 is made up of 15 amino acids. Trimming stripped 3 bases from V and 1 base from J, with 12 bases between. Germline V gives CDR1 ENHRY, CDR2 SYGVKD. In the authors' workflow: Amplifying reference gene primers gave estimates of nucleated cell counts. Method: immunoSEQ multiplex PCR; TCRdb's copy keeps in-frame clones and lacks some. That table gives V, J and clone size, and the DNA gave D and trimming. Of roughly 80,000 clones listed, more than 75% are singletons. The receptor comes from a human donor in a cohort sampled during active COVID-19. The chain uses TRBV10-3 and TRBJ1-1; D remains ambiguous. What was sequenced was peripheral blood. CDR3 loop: CAISDSGRRNTEAFF. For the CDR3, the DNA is TGTGCCATCAGTGACTCTGGTCGGAGGAACACTGAAGCTTTCTTT.